What follows are 21 T cell receptor beta chains derived from one specimen sequenced in a study of blood T cell repertoires in COVID-19. Generated by immunoSEQ multiplex PCR, the TCRdb table keeps only in-frame clones and is missing some. This repertoire shows around 190,000 clones, more than 75% found once; its top ten account for approximately 9%. The sequencing input was peripheral blood. The origin of the receptors is a woman aged 50 to 65 with active or convalescent COVID-19.

The chain is built from TRBV7-9 and TRBJ2-7; 7 nucleotides align to TRBD1. The CDR3 totals 14 residues. Germline lookup yields CDR1 SEHNR and CDR2 FQNEAQ (reference sequence). Trimming cost V 4 bases and J 2 bases; bases outside gene matches: 5. This chain's CDR3 is CASSSGGVPYEQYF. In DNA form, the CDR3 reads TGTGCCAGCAGCTCAGGGGGTGTGCCCTACGAGCAGTACTTC.

The V and J genes are TRBV5-4 and TRBJ1-1; weak D call: TRBD1 (5 bases). The CDR3 has 16 residues. V was clipped by 3 bases and J by 1 base, with 16 bases between them. Per the germline V gene, CDR1 is SGHNT and CDR2 is YYREEE (reference sequence). The CDR3 protein is CASSSFVSGGNTEAFF. CDR3 coding DNA: TGTGCCAGCAGCTCCTTTGTGTCCGGGGGGAACACTGAAGCTTTCTTT.

This chain uses TRBV28 with TRBJ1-1; 12 bases agree with TRBD1. The germline V gene encodes CDR1 MDHEN and CDR2 SYDVKM. The junction had 14 bases not matched to a gene; V was cut back by 5 bases and J by 4 bases. The CDR3 is 18 residues long. CDR3 sequence: CASSKGLGQGARGTEAFF. The CDR3 DNA is TGTGCCAGCAGTAAAGGGTTGGGACAGGGGGCGAGGGGCACTGAAGCTTTCTTT.

The CDR3 is CAIRQRENNEQFF. CDR3 DNA sequence: TGTGCCATCAGGCAGCGGGAGAACAATGAGCAGTTCTTC. J is TRBJ2-1 and V is TRBV10-3; 8 positions match TRBD2. The CDR3 is made up of 13 amino acids. With V trimmed by 6 bases and J by 5 bases, 3 bases remained unmatched. CDR1 and CDR2 (germline): ENHRY, SYGVKD.

This clone came up many times. Other DNA sequences in the same sample also yield this CDR3. The chain links TRBV7-3 to TRBJ2-2; D is ambiguous. The V end lost 0 bases, the J end lost 1 base, and 3 bases lay between the germline ends. Germline V CDR1 and CDR2: SGHTA, FQGTGA. This CDR3 comprises 14 residues. CDR3 residues: CASSLTRNTGELFF. CDR3 coding DNA: TGTGCCAGCAGCTTAACCAGGAACACCGGGGAGCTGTTTTTT.

This chain connects TRBV29-1 to TRBJ1-2; D unresolved. The CDR3 totals 13 residues. Deletions cut 4 bases from V and 1 base from J, with 10 bases between. Germline-derived CDR1 and CDR2 are SQVTM and ANQGSEA. CDR3 nucleotide sequence: TGCAGCGTTGCCGTGGGCGATAACTATGGCTACACCTTC. This sequence encodes CSVAVGDNYGYTF.

V usage is TRBV2 and J usage is TRBJ2-7, with no clear D. CDR1 SNHLY and CDR2 FYNNEI come from the germline V gene. V was trimmed by 5 bases and J by 3 bases, leaving 8 bases between them. The CDR3 has 12 amino acids. CDR3 region: CASSSDNYEQYF. The CDR3 DNA reads as TGTGCCAGCAGTTCTGACAACTACGAGCAGTACTTC. The whole variable domain, filled in from reference TRBV2 and TRBJ2-7, reads EPEVTQTPSHQVTQMGQEVILRCVPISNHLYFYWYRQILGQKVEFLVSFYNNEISEKSEIFDDQFSVERPDGSNFTLKIRSTKLEDSAMYFCASSSDNYEQYFGPGTRLTVT.

This clone has just a few counts. The chain combines TRBV28 with TRBJ2-7; 8 bases fit TRBD1. Germline-derived CDR1 and CDR2 are MDHEN and SYDVKM. This CDR3 spans 15 amino acids. V trimming: 6 bases; J trimming: 0 bases; junction bases outside the gene matches: 7. CDR3 sequence: CASSTRQGSSYEQYF. The CDR3 bases are TGTGCCAGCAGCACCAGACAGGGGAGCTCCTACGAGCAGTACTTC.

This chain connects TRBV7-8 to TRBJ2-1; possibly TRBD2 for D (6 bases). CDR1 and CDR2 (germline): SGHVS, FQNEAQ. The CDR3 is 15 residues long. The V end lost 1 base, the J end lost 1 base, and 8 bases lay between the germline ends. The chain's CDR3 is CASSLGGRSYNEQFF. CDR3 bases: TGTGCCAGCAGCTTAGGAGGGAGGTCCTACAATGAGCAGTTCTTC. Using reference TRBV7-8 and TRBJ2-1 for the parts outside the CDR3, the full variable domain is GAGVSQSPRYKVAKRGQDVALRCDPISGHVSLFWYQQALGQGPEFLTYFQNEAQLDKSGLPSDRFFAERPEGSVSTLKIQRTQQEDSAVYLCASSLGGRSYNEQFFGPGTRLTVL.

This clone was observed once. CDR3 residues: CASNLSGRASEQYF. Here the CDR3 DNA reads TGTGCCAGCAACCTAAGCGGGAGGGCCTCCGAGCAGTACTTC. The chain employs TRBV7-3 and TRBJ2-7; 10 bases are a match to TRBD2. From germline, CDR1 is SGHTA and CDR2 FQGTGA. V dropped 7 bases and J dropped 6; count of bases not matched to a gene: 9. The CDR3 is made up of 14 amino acids.

This chain connects TRBV2 to TRBJ2-3, with 9 bases aligning to TRBD1. Germline V lookup: CDR1 SNHLY, CDR2 FYNNEI. After removal of 6 bases from V and 3 bases from J, the junction contained 10 bases not matched to a gene. The CDR3 sequence is 16 residues long. The CDR3 sequence is CASSLDVGQGTDTQYF. The CDR3, as DNA: TGTGCCAGCAGCCTTGACGTGGGACAGGGAACAGATACGCAGTATTTT.

This clone was counted once. The genes are TRBV30 and TRBJ1-6, with D possibly TRBD1 on 5 matching bases. Germline loops: CDR1 GTSNPN, CDR2 SVGIG (reference sequence). The CDR3 covers 14 residues. V was pared by 4 bases and J by 7 bases, with 14 bases between. The CDR3 nucleotides are TGTGCCTGGAATCCCGGGACTGAGAATTCACCCCTCCACTTT. It encodes CAWNPGTENSPLHF.

CDR3 in amino acids: CASSPEGRGTNEKLFF. For the CDR3, the DNA is TGTGCCAGCAGTCCCGAAGGCCGGGGAACTAATGAAAAACTGTTTTTT. This chain connects TRBV28 to TRBJ1-4; no clear D gene. Trimming pared 5 bases from V and 1 base from J, leaving 14 bases between. Germline V lookup: CDR1 MDHEN, CDR2 SYDVKM. This CDR3 has 16 amino acids.

The rearrangement uses TRBV10-1 and TRBJ1-5, with D possibly being TRBD1 (6 bases). CDR1 WNHNN and CDR2 SYGVQD come from the germline V gene (reference sequence). CDR3 length equals 17 residues. V lost 4 bases and J 1 base, leaving 17 bases between the germline ends. CDR3 in DNA: TGCGCCAGCAGTGTTGCTCCAGGGGCTGGAAGCAATCAGCCCCAGCATTTT. It yields the protein CASSVAPGAGSNQPQHF.

J is TRBJ2-7 and V is TRBV6-6, with D tentatively TRBD1 (6 bases). CDR3 length equals 14 residues. V was cut by 2 bases and J by 3 bases, with 11 bases left in between. The germline CDR1 and CDR2 sequences are MNHNY and SVGAGI (reference sequence). The CDR3 DNA reads TGTGCCAGCAGTTACAAGGGGGAAGGCTACGAGCAGTACTTC. Encoded protein: CASSYKGEGYEQYF.

This rearrangement joins TRBV28 to TRBJ2-3, with 14 bases lining up with TRBD2. The V segment lost 5 bases and the J segment 7 bases; nucleotides outside the gene matches: 11. The CDR3 is made up of 17 amino acids. Germline-derived CDR1 and CDR2 are MDHEN and SYDVKM. DNA for the CDR3: TGTGCCAGCAGTGGACTAGCGGGAGGCCCGGGAGGCCATACGCAGTATTTT. It specifies CASSGLAGGPGGHTQYF.

V gene TRBV19 combines with J gene TRBJ1-1; 7 positions agree with TRBD1. With 6 bases clipped from V and 1 base from J, the junction kept 5 bases outside the gene matches. The CDR3 has 14 residues. Germline loops: CDR1 LNHDA, CDR2 SQIVND (reference sequence). The CDR3 DNA sequence: TGTGCCAGTAGAGCGAGGGACAGGAACACTGAAGCTTTCTTT. Translating it yields CASRARDRNTEAFF.

The chain has TRBV5-6 and TRBJ2-2; weak D call: TRBD1 (7 bases). CDR1 SGHDT and CDR2 YYEEEE come from the germline V gene. The CDR3 length is 14 residues. Between the trimmed V and J ends, which lost 4 bases and 5 bases, there was a span of 12 bases. CDR3 loop: CASSAPGGTGELFF. In DNA form, the CDR3 reads TGTGCCAGCAGCGCTCCAGGGGGGACCGGGGAGCTGTTTTTT.

This clone has just a few counts. The chain joins TRBV2 to TRBJ2-3, with TRBD2 matching 10 bases. V lost 4 bases, J lost 5 bases, and 9 bases stayed unmatched. This CDR3 is built from 16 residues. Germline V gives CDR1 SNHLY, CDR2 FYNNEI. CDR3 bases: TGTGCCAGCAGTGGACAACTAGCGGGGACCGGAGATACGCAGTATTTT. It specifies CASSGQLAGTGDTQYF.

This clone has only a few counts. V gene TRBV30 combines with J gene TRBJ1-2; perhaps TRBD1 as D (5 bases). The CDR3 sequence is 14 residues long. Trimming took off 2 bases at V and 1 base at J, with 11 bases between the two ends. The germline CDR1 and CDR2 sequences are GTSNPN and SVGIG (reference sequence). Written as DNA, the CDR3 is TGTGCCTGGAGTCCCTTTGACAGTAACTATGGCTACACCTTC. Translated, it gives CAWSPFDSNYGYTF.

The gene calls are TRBV6-2 or TRBV6-3 and TRBJ1-1, with a tentative D call TRBD1 (6 bases). The CDR3 totals 14 residues. Germline CDR1 MNHEY, CDR2 SVGEGT. Trimming left V 4 bases short and J 0 bases short, with 9 bases between. The CDR3 spells CASSLTGLNTEAFF. As DNA, the CDR3 is TGTGCCAGCAGTTTAACAGGGTTGAACACTGAAGCTTTCTTT.